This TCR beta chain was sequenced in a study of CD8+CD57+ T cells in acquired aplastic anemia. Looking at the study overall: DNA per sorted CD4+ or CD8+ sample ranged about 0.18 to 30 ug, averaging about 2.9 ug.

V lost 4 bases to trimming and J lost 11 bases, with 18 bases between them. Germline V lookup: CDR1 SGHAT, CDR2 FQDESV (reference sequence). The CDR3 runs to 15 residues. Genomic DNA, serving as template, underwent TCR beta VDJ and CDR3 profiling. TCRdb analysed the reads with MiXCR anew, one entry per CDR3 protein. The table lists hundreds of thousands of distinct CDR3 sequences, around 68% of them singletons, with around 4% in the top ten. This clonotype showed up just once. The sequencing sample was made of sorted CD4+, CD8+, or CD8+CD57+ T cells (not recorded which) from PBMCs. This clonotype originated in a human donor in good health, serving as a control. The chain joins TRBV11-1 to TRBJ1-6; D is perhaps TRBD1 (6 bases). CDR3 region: CASSSGQGPKTPLHF. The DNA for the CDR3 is TGTGCCAGCAGCTCGGGACAAGGCCCGAAGACACCCCTCCACTTT.